This record covers a single T cell receptor beta chain. Its antigen has not been determined. Base qualities were left out, and no much larger clone turns up one base away. The immunoSEQ Assay, a bias-controlled multiplex PCR, was used to amplify TCRbeta CDR3 regions from genomic DNA. In the authors' own workflow: Within the assay, amplification of reference gene primers was used to estimate how many nucleated cells each sample contained. To quantify the absolute abundance of each unique TCRbeta CDR3 rearrangement, sequence reads were collapsed and filtered. For each sample, productive Simpson clonality was calculated by taking the square root of Simpson's diversity index across productive rearrangements. TCRdb carries this immuneACCESS record with in-frame sequences only. Its versions omit some clonotypes, under half of them owing to an unresolved V gene in the studies checked, with the rest unexplained. D and trimming come from the DNA, and the V and J calls and clone size come from that table. Across this sample there are over 110,000 clones, with 75% to 90% seen only once. The ten largest make up 3.5% of the sample.

The germline V gene encodes CDR1 SEHNR and CDR2 FQNEAQ (reference sequence). V loses 4 bases, J loses 2 bases, and the germline ends lie 11 bases apart. Measured from the cysteine to the phenylalanine, the CDR3 is 15 residues long. Solely the CDR3 DNA is kept, with 45 bases framed from the first base. Samples from volunteer blood donors who had recovered from COVID-19 were contributed by a second Seattle source. Collaborating institutions collected whole blood in K2EDTA tubes following their own protocols. For TCRbeta analysis, collaborators shipped samples as frozen whole blood, isolated PBMCs, or DNA extracted from either of those sample types. This record belongs to a study of blood T cell repertoires in COVID-19 (dated by TCRdb to 2018 to 2020). With respect to the entire study: Samples covering the acute and convalescent phases of COVID-19 were provided by collaborators in the United States, Italy and Spain. The sample metadata nearly always contained a de-identified subject ID, COVID-19 status, age in years and sex. The samples were drawn from two sources: the first 160 participants of the ongoing ImmuneRACE study, and some 1,300 subjects contributed by 6 global collaborators. The repertoires were released in a freely available public database meant as a resource for research on the immune response to SARS-CoV-2. The material from the prospective study consisted of cDNA or gDNA derived from T cells, B-cell-depleted T cells, or PBMCs. The dataset comprised deeply sampled blood TCRbeta repertoires from subjects exposed to, actively infected with, or recovered from COVID-19. Where HLA class I and class II types were available, the types were taken from metadata supplied by the sample provider, not from assay-based typing. The investigation overall reported the following: The amount of clinical and demographic metadata varied by source and participant and was provided uncurated.

The TCR originated in a man aged 65 to 85 who had recovered from COVID-19. Here the chain combines TRBV7-9 and TRBJ1-4, and perhaps TRBD1 as D gene, on 6 matching bases. The source material was peripheral blood. This receptor has the CDR3 CASSYRVATNEKLFF. The nucleotide sequence is given as TGTGCCAGCAGCTACAGGGTTGCGACTAATGAAAAACTGTTTTTT.